Given below is one TCR beta chain in context. Its antigen is currently unknown. This beta chain lies outside the target of a library built for alpha chains; its clone size means little. Using its own MiXCR run on the 5' RACE reads, TCRdb lists one record per CDR3 protein. This table holds under 13,000 distinct CDR3 sequences, approximately 7.5% found once. V lost 2 bases and J lost 6; bases outside the gene matches: 8. Germline CDR1 reads KGHDR; CDR2 reads SFDVKD. This CDR3 spans 17 amino acids. This entry belongs to a study of spatial heterogeneity in lung cancer. The sample's time point: sample taken at primary tumor resection. Study-level points and caveats: Approximate estimated coverage of tumor T cells amounted to about 7% for alpha and 12% to 15% for beta chains. The number of expanded tumor alpha and beta chains correlated with mutation number.

The material was lung tumor tissue, obtained at surgery. This clonotype was obtained from a female donor with early-stage non-small cell lung cancer. The genes are TRBV24-1 and TRBJ2-2, with 10 bases that match TRBD1. CDR3 residues: CATSDSPGQGFAGELFF. The CDR3 nucleotides read TGTGCCACCAGTGATTCACCGGGACAGGGGTTCGCCGGGGAGCTGTTTTTT.